The sequence of this T cell receptor (beta chain) was determined in a study of siplizumab effects on memory and regulatory T cells. Sequenced by immunoSEQ multiplex PCR; TCRdb stores in-frame clones only, minus some. The sample lists over 45,000 clones, over 95% seen once, with less than 1.1% in the top ten. The CDR3 length is 17 residues. The J segment lost 8 bases and the V segment lost 3 bases, leaving 14 bases of the junction unmatched. Germline CDR1 reads SGDLS; CDR2 reads YYNGEE. V and J are TRBV9 and TRBJ2-1; 10 bases are a match to TRBD2. Sequenced material: naive CD8+ T cells sorted from blood. The TCR was taken from a human donor in good health. CDR3 bases: TGTGCCAGCAGCGCCGATGGCACTAGCGGGAAGGGGGATGAGCAGTTCTTC. Its protein is CASSADGTSGKGDEQFF. Filled out from reference TRBV9 and TRBJ2-1, the complete variable domain reads DSGVTQTPKHLITATGQRVTLRCSPRSGDLSVYWYQQSLDQGLQFLIQYYNGEERAKGNILERFSAQQFPDLHSELNLSSLELGDSALYFCASSADGTSGKGDEQFFGPGTRLTVL.